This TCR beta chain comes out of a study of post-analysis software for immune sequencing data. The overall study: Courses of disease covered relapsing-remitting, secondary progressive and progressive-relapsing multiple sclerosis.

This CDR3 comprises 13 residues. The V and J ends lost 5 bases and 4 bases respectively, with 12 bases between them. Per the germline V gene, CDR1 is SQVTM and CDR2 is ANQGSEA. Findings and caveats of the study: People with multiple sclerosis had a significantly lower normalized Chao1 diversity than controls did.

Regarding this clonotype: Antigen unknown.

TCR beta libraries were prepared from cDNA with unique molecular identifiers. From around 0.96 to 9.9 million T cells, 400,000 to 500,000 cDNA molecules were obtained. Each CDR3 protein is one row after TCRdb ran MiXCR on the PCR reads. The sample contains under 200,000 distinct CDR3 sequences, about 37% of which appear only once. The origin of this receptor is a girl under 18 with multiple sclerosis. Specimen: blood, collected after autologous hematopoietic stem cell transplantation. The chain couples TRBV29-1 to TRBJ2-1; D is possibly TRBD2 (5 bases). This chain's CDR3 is CSVSQGGYNEQFF. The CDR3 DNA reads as TGCAGCGTTAGTCAAGGAGGTTACAATGAGCAGTTCTTC.